These T cell receptor beta chains were read from a single sample in a study of CD8+CD57+ T cells in acquired aplastic anemia. TCRdb used MiXCR to reprocess the reads, holding one entry per CDR3 protein. Of about 210,000 distinct CDR3 sequences listed, 60% to 65% are singletons. Sequencing was done on a sample of sorted CD4+, CD8+, or CD8+CD57+ T cells (not recorded which) from PBMCs. The source of these receptors is a human donor in good health. CDR3s include the opening cysteine and the closing phenylalanine or tryptophan. Fields, in order: V gene, clone size, J gene, D gene, CDR3 DNA, CDR3 protein. The D gene is left open where the match is weak. Clone sizes are given selectively: once, few, many, or a class where the clone is expanded.

>TRBV24-1|NA|TRBJ2-3|NA
TGTGCCAGCAAAGGACAGACATCAACAGATACGCAGTATTTT
CASKGQTSTDTQYF
>TRBV6-2/TRBV6-3|many|TRBJ2-1|NA
TGTGCCAGCAGTCCTAAGGGGTGGGGCAGGGTATACAATGAGCAGTTCTTC
CASSPKGWGRVYNEQFF
>TRBV10-3|NA|TRBJ2-1|TRBD2
TGTGCCATCAGGGAAGGGACTAGCGGGGTCTACAATGAGCAGCTCTTC
CAIREGTSGVYNEQLF
>TRBV7-2|NA|TRBJ2-5|NA
TGTGCCAGCAGACCCCGGGAAACCGAAGAGACCCAGTACTTC
CASRPRETEETQYF
>TRBV7-2|NA|TRBJ2-5|TRBD2
TGTGCCAGCAGCCCCAGTGGGGTAGCGGGGACGACCCAGTACTTC
CASSPSGVAGTTQYF
>TRBV11-2|many|TRBJ1-5|TRBD1
TGTGCCAGCAGCCCGGGATATCTGGGACAGGGAATCCCCTATAGCAATCAGCCCCAGCATTTT
CASSPGYLGQGIPYSNQPQHF
>TRBV5-6|many|TRBJ1-3|NA
TGTGCCAGCAGCTCCAGGGATGGAAACACCATATATTTT
CASSSRDGNTIYF
>TRBV4-3|NA|TRBJ1-1|NA
TGCGCCAGCAGCCTTTACACGGCAACTGAAGCTTTCTTT
CASSLYTATEAFF
>TRBV10-3|NA|TRBJ2-7|TRBD1
TGTGCCATCAGTGCGACAGGGGGCCTGAGGGCCTACGAGCAGTACTTC
CAISATGGLRAYEQYF
>TRBV19|NA|TRBJ2-2|NA
TGTGCCACCCCAAAAGGGACTGCGAACACCGGGGAGCTGTTTTTT
CATPKGTANTGELFF
>TRBV6-4|many|TRBJ1-4|NA
TGTGCCAGCAGTGTGGCGGCAGGACCTAATGAAAAACTGTTTTTT
CASSVAAGPNEKLFF
>TRBV20-1|many|TRBJ2-1|NA
TGCAGTGCGGGAGCTAGCCCTTGGAGCGATGAGCAGTTCTTC
CSAGASPWSDEQFF
>TRBV7-3|NA|TRBJ2-7|TRBD1
TGTGCCAGCAGCTTGGGAACCGGGACAGTTCTCCCCTACGAGCAGTACTTC
CASSLGTGTVLPYEQYF
>TRBV3-1|few|TRBJ2-1|NA
TGTGCCAGCAGCCAATCGGATCGGGGCTCCTACAATGAGCAGTTCTTC
CASSQSDRGSYNEQFF
>TRBV7-3|NA|TRBJ1-1|NA
TGTGCCAGCAGCTTAAATTCGGACACTGAAGCTTTCTTT
CASSLNSDTEAFF
>TRBV11-2|few|TRBJ2-1|TRBD2
TGTGCCAGCAGCCCCGGGTTCAGTAGCGGGAGAAGGTACAATGAGCAGTTCTTC
CASSPGFSSGRRYNEQFF
>TRBV5-1|many|TRBJ1-2|NA
TGCGCCAGCAGCCTGGCTAACTATGGCTACACCTTC
CASSLANYGYTF
>TRBV5-6|NA|TRBJ2-7|NA
TGTGCCAGCAGCTTTGTAGGGGGGATCGACGAGCAGTACTTC
CASSFVGGIDEQYF
>TRBV7-2|NA|TRBJ1-6|TRBD1
TGTGCCAGCAGCATATACAGGGGTGGTTCACCCCTCCACTTT
CASSIYRGGSPLHF
>TRBV3-1|NA|TRBJ2-7|NA
TGTGCCAGCAGCCAAGAAACTGGCACCTACGAGCAGTACTTC
CASSQETGTYEQYF
>TRBV27|NA|TRBJ2-3|NA
TGTGCCAGCAGCCCCCTATCCGAAGATACGCAGTATTTT
CASSPLSEDTQYF